The next 31 T cell receptor beta chains were all read from a single sample in a study of CD8 T cells in Susac syndrome. Reverse transcription of about 0.5 to 1 ug RNA used random hexamers. MiXCR, run by TCRdb on the immunoSEQ multiplex PCR reads, gives a single entry per CDR3 protein. This table holds under 200,000 distinct CDR3 sequences, over 85% found once. What was sequenced was CD4+ T cells from PBMCs. Source of these receptors: a human donor in good health.

The chain couples TRBV6-2 or TRBV6-3 to TRBJ2-1, with D possibly TRBD2 on 5 matching bases. V lost 6 bases and J 0 bases, leaving 15 bases between the germline ends. The CDR3 loop spans 16 amino acids. Germline V CDR1 and CDR2: MNHEY, SVGEGT. CDR3 bases: TGTGCCAGCAGCGCCCCCACTCTAGCCTCCTACAATGAGCAGTTCTTC. Amino acid sequence: CASSAPTLASYNEQFF.

This chain joins TRBV27 and TRBJ2-1, with 9 bases matching TRBD1. J gave up 8 bases and V 6 bases, and 14 bases lay outside the gene matches. CDR3 length: 16 amino acids. Germline assignment: CDR1 MNHEY and CDR2 SMNVEV (reference sequence). The CDR3 loop is CASSTPQGALSHEQFF. The CDR3 DNA sequence: TGTGCCAGCAGCACCCCACAGGGGGCGTTAAGTCATGAGCAGTTCTTC.

V and J are TRBV20-1 and TRBJ2-3, with 8 positions matching TRBD1. The CDR3 extends over 15 amino acids. The junction had 12 bases not matched to a gene; V was cut back by 6 bases and J by 4 bases. CDR1 DFQATT and CDR2 SNEGSKA come from the germline V gene (reference sequence). In DNA form, the CDR3 reads TGCAGTGCGCTGAGGACAGGGACGTTCGCAGATACGCAGTATTTT. Translating it yields CSALRTGTFADTQYF.

This clonotype showed up just once. The chain combines TRBV5-6 with TRBJ2-1; 8 positions match TRBD2. Per the germline V gene, CDR1 is SGHDT and CDR2 is YYEEEE. Germline trimming cut 0 bases from V and 9 bases from J; bases unmatched to any gene: 5. CDR3 size: 14 residues. CDR3 protein: CASSLGRGAVEQFF. The CDR3, as DNA: TGTGCCAGCAGCTTGGGGCGGGGGGCGGTTGAGCAGTTCTTC.

The rearrangement links TRBV29-1 to TRBJ2-7, with 7 positions matching TRBD2. The CDR3 totals 13 residues. With V trimmed by 4 bases and J by 4 bases, 7 bases remained unmatched. Germline assignment: CDR1 SQVTM and CDR2 ANQGSEA. CDR3 nucleotides: TGCAGCGTTGCTACGGGGGGAGGTTACGAGCAGTACTTC. This gives the protein CSVATGGGYEQYF.

Only one count was recorded for this clonotype. The chain links TRBV7-2 to TRBJ2-5; TRBD1 is a possible D gene (5 bases). Per the germline V gene, CDR1 is SGHTA and CDR2 is FQGNSA. CDR3 length equals 15 residues. V was shortened by 1 base and J by 1 base, with 10 bases between the two germline ends. This CDR3 reads CASSLVRQLQETQYF. The CDR3 bases are TGTGCCAGCAGCTTAGTCCGACAGCTCCAAGAGACCCAGTACTTC.

The genes are TRBV27 and TRBJ2-7; the match to TRBD1 covers 7 bases. Germline-derived CDR1 and CDR2 are MNHEY and SMNVEV (reference sequence). V was pared by 3 bases and J by 3 bases, with 5 bases of the junction left unmatched. There are 14 residues in the CDR3. CDR3: CASSLKGANYEQYF. CDR3 in DNA: TGTGCCAGCAGTTTGAAGGGGGCGAACTACGAGCAGTACTTC.

The V and J genes are TRBV25-1 and TRBJ1-6, with D possibly being TRBD1 (6 bases). This CDR3 spans 16 amino acids. V lost 3 bases to trimming and J lost 1 base, with 10 bases between them. CDR1 is MGHDK, CDR2 SYGVNS, per germline. The CDR3 is CASSEGGGSYNSPLHF. The CDR3 DNA reads as TGTGCCAGCAGTGAGGGAGGGGGTTCCTATAATTCACCCCTCCACTTT.

The rearrangement links TRBV20-1 to TRBJ2-5, with TRBD1 matching over 12 bases. The CDR3 spans 15 residues. The V gene end was trimmed by 3 bases and the J gene end by 5 bases; junction bases not matched to a gene: 7. The V gene's germline CDR1 is DFQATT and CDR2 SNEGSKA (reference sequence). In DNA form, the CDR3 reads TGCAGTGCTAGGAGGGGACAGGGGGCGAGGGAGACCCAGTACTTC. This gives the protein CSARRGQGARETQYF.

V gene TRBV15 combines with J gene TRBJ2-5, with a weak D call TRBD2 (6 bases). Trimming cost V 0 bases and J 1 base, with 12 bases left between them. CDR3 length: 16 amino acids. Per the germline V gene, CDR1 is LNHNV and CDR2 is YYDKDF (reference sequence). The CDR3: CATSRDRGTPQETQYF. The CDR3 coding sequence is TGTGCCACCAGCAGAGATCGGGGGACTCCCCAAGAGACCCAGTACTTC.

The rearrangement uses TRBV2 and TRBJ2-5; D is unresolved. This CDR3 is built from 13 residues. V was pared by 1 base and J by 7 bases, with 10 bases between. The germline gives CDR1 SNHLY, CDR2 FYNNEI. CDR3 in DNA: TGTGCCAGCAGTGAAGGTCCCGGAGTGACCCAGTACTTC. Its translation is CASSEGPGVTQYF.

V gene TRBV20-1 combines with J gene TRBJ2-3, with 10 bases that match TRBD2. There are 16 residues in the CDR3. After removal of 5 bases from V and 0 bases from J, the junction contained 8 bases not matched to a gene. CDR1 DFQATT and CDR2 SNEGSKA come from the germline V gene (reference sequence). CDR3 coding DNA: TGCAGTGCTGGACTTTGGACTAGCGGTAGCACAGATACGCAGTATTTT. Its protein is CSAGLWTSGSTDTQYF.

V usage is TRBV27 and J usage is TRBJ2-5, with TRBD2 identical over 10 bases. The CDR3 is 13 residues long. Germline V gene sequence: CDR1 MNHEY, CDR2 SMNVEV (reference sequence). Trimming removed 10 bases from V and 5 bases from J; junction bases left unmatched: 7. As DNA, the CDR3 is TGTGCCAACCAGCGGGGGGGCCATGAGACCCAGTACTTC. Translated, it gives CANQRGGHETQYF.

CDR3 sequence: CASSQWLATREQYF. The CDR3 region has the DNA TGTGCCAGCAGCCAATGGCTAGCGACGAGAGAGCAGTACTTC. This sequence joins TRBV14 and TRBJ2-7; D might be TRBD2 (6 bases). In germline, CDR1 is SGHDN, CDR2 FVKESK. This CDR3 has 14 residues. V lost 2 bases and J 7 bases, leaving 15 bases between the germline ends.

The chain is built from TRBV2 and TRBJ1-2; perhaps TRBD1 as D (6 bases). CDR1 is SNHLY, CDR2 FYNNEI, per germline. The CDR3 spans 14 residues. With 8 bases removed from V and 3 bases from J, the gap between germline ends came to 16 bases. The CDR3 bases are TGTGCCAGCGAGGGCGGGGGCGCTTACTATGGCTACACCTTC. Its translation is CASEGGGAYYGYTF.

The chain carries TRBV12-3 or TRBV12-4 and TRBJ2-7, with 9 bases lining up with TRBD1. This CDR3 contains 15 residues. Trimming at V came to 5 bases and at J to 5 bases, leaving 10 bases not matched to a gene. The CDR3 nucleotides are TGTGCCAGCAGTCCGGGACAGGGCTCCGGGGACGAGCAGTACTTC. Its protein product is CASSPGQGSGDEQYF.

The chain has TRBV29-1 and TRBJ2-3; D is unresolved. V was trimmed by 0 bases and J by 6 bases, leaving 13 bases between them. CDR1 and CDR2 (germline): SQVTM, ANQGSEA. There are 14 residues in the CDR3. CDR3 residues: CSVEDLVGRDTQYF. The CDR3 DNA follows: TGCAGCGTTGAAGATCTAGTCGGAAGGGATACGCAGTATTTT.

The genes are TRBV6-2 or TRBV6-3 and TRBJ1-1; TRBD1 matches 7 bases. Losses at the gene ends were 7 bases for V and 9 bases for J; bases not matched to a gene: 5. This CDR3 has 11 residues. Germline V lookup: CDR1 MNHEY, CDR2 SVGEGT. CDR3 protein: CASTDRNKAFF. The CDR3 DNA follows: TGTGCCAGCACGGACAGGAATAAAGCTTTCTTT.

This chain connects TRBV24-1 to TRBJ1-2; D is ambiguous. V was pared by 8 bases and J by 9 bases, with 15 bases between. The length of the CDR3 is 12 residues. CDR1 KGHDR and CDR2 SFDVKD come from the germline V gene. CDR3: CATTPPVGSYTF. As DNA, the CDR3 is TGTGCCACCACTCCTCCCGTTGGTAGCTACACCTTC.

This chain uses TRBV2 with TRBJ2-5; D uncertain. The CDR3 spans 12 residues. The germline gives CDR1 SNHLY, CDR2 FYNNEI. The V gene lost 6 bases and the J gene lost 4 bases, with 9 bases spanning the gap. For the CDR3, the DNA is TGTGCCAGCAGCCCTAACCGAGAGACCCAGTACTTC. Translated, it gives CASSPNRETQYF.

The rearrangement links TRBV12-3 or TRBV12-4 to TRBJ1-1; D uncertain. V was clipped by 3 bases and J by 0 bases, with 8 bases between them. The CDR3 is 14 residues long. The CDR3 region has the DNA TGTGCCAGCAGTTTGACGGGCATGAACACTGAAGCTTTCTTT. It translates to CASSLTGMNTEAFF.

The chain combines TRBV12-3 or TRBV12-4 with TRBJ1-2; the D is unclear. The CDR3 extends over 13 amino acids. V lost 6 bases and J 0 bases, leaving 8 bases between the germline ends. DNA of the CDR3: TGTGCCAGCAGCAATTCAGCTAACTATGGCTACACCTTC. Protein: CASSNSANYGYTF.

The chain recombines TRBV20-1 with TRBJ2-2, with unresolved D. The CDR3 is 15 amino acids. With 0 bases removed from V and 3 bases from J, the gap between germline ends came to 11 bases. Looked up from germline, CDR1 is DFQATT and CDR2 is SNEGSKA (reference sequence). Here the CDR3 reads CSARDASLDTGELFF. The DNA for the CDR3 is TGCAGTGCTAGAGATGCCTCACTGGACACCGGGGAGCTGTTTTTT.

The V call is TRBV11-2, the J call TRBJ2-3, with 7 bases aligning to TRBD1. Trimming at V came to 2 bases and at J to 2 bases, leaving 7 bases not matched to a gene. Per the germline V gene, CDR1 is SGHAT and CDR2 is FQNNGV. The CDR3 loop spans 16 amino acids. The CDR3 here is CASSLIGGRTTDTQYF. As DNA, the CDR3 is TGTGCCAGCAGCTTAATAGGGGGCAGGACCACAGATACGCAGTATTTT.

The rearrangement uses TRBV7-2 and TRBJ2-3, with 7 bases aligning to TRBD1. This CDR3 contains 16 residues. The V gene end was trimmed by 1 base and the J gene end by 6 bases; junction bases not matched to a gene: 10. CDR1 SGHTA and CDR2 FQGNSA come from the germline V gene. CDR3 amino acids: CASSLVGRGGGDTQYF. The CDR3 nucleotides read TGTGCCAGCAGCTTAGTCGGACGAGGGGGCGGGGATACGCAGTATTTT.

This clonotype was found a few times. The junction departs from the called germline gene at one end, perhaps through a read error. This chain joins TRBV30 and TRBJ2-7; no clear D gene. This CDR3 region has 12 residues. Germline CDR1 is GTSNPN and CDR2 is SVGIG (reference sequence). CDR3 in amino acids: CAWSVRRYEQYF. CDR3 nucleotides: TGTGCCTGGAGCGTACGCAGGTACGAGCAGTACTTT.

This sequence joins TRBV3-1 and TRBJ2-1, with TRBD1 identical over 9 bases. V lost 3 bases to trimming and J lost 9 bases; unmatched junction nucleotides: 6. Germline CDR1 and CDR2: LGHDT and YNNKEL (reference sequence). The CDR3 length is 14 residues. CDR3 in DNA: TGTGCCAGCAGCCAGCCCGGGACAGGGTCTGAGCAGTTCTTC. This encodes CASSQPGTGSEQFF.

V is TRBV6-4 and J is TRBJ2-1; D possibly matches TRBD1 or TRBD2 (5 bases each). V lost 8 bases to trimming and J lost 0 bases, with 11 bases between them. The germline V gene has CDR1 MRHNA and CDR2 SNTAGT. The CDR3 runs 14 residues. The CDR3 DNA is TGTGCCAGCTCCGAGGGGTTCTCCTACAATGAGCAGTTCTTC. Encoded protein: CASSEGFSYNEQFF.

This chain joins TRBV4-1 and TRBJ1-6, with unresolved D. There are 17 residues in the CDR3. V lost 0 bases to trimming and J lost 5 bases, with 14 bases between them. CDR1 and CDR2 from the germline V gene are MGHRA and YSYEKL. CDR3 protein: CASSQDGADKDNSPLHF. The CDR3 DNA is TGCGCCAGCAGCCAAGATGGAGCAGACAAAGATAATTCACCCCTCCACTTT.

The chain links TRBV3-1 to TRBJ2-7; tentative D call: TRBD2 (5 bases). Germline lookup yields CDR1 LGHDT and CDR2 YNNKEL (reference sequence). Trimming cost V 0 bases and J 1 base, with 13 bases left between them. The length of the CDR3 is 16 residues. CDR3 loop: CASSQERVRNSYEQYF. CDR3 nucleotide sequence: TGTGCCAGCAGCCAAGAGCGGGTAAGGAATTCCTACGAGCAGTACTTC.

This clonotype has more than one count but fewer than ten. J is TRBJ2-3 and V is TRBV11-2; tentatively, D is TRBD1 (5 bases). CDR1 SGHAT and CDR2 FQNNGV come from the germline V gene. The CDR3 has 16 amino acids. The ends were cut back, 1 base at V and 0 bases at J, with 11 bases in the middle. CDR3 sequence (DNA): TGTGCCAGCAGCTTAGTGGCTGGACACAGCACAGATACGCAGTATTTT. Amino acids: CASSLVAGHSTDTQYF.